Below, one T cell receptor beta chain is given with its context. The entry originates in a study of blood T cells in healthy people across ages. Study-wide background: Through template switching, about one barcoded beta molecule was captured per two T cells, as measured in model experiments.

Next came a second PCR, run for about 6 to 11 cycles, which used a sample-barcoded 5' primer along with a J-beta primer mix. Each cDNA was tagged by a template-switch adaptor containing 12 random nucleotides. TCRdb re-derived calls from the 5' RACE reads in MiXCR, one entry per CDR3 protein. The sample includes around 690,000 distinct CDR3 sequences, 45% to 65% of them seen just once. Germline lookup yields CDR1 DFQATT and CDR2 SNEGSKA (reference sequence). Deletions cut 1 base from V and 6 bases from J, with 22 bases between. CDR3 length equals 18 residues. Caucasian, healthy and from Russia, the donors were aged between 6 and 90. Drawing of peripheral blood yielded 8.5 to 10 milliliters from each donor.

The sequenced sample consisted of blood. The receptor's source is a man aged 60 to 69 in good health. The chain recombines TRBV20-1 with TRBJ1-6; D is unresolved. CDR3 DNA: TGCAGTGCTAGAGCCCCCCCCCGCTCCCGGGAGGCTAATTCACCCCTCCACTTT. It is translated as CSARAPPRSREANSPLHF.